This TCR beta chain came from a study of T cells in Graves' hyperthyroidism and ophthalmopathy. From RNA transcripts, TCR beta CDR3 regions were amplified. The HTBI set primed first-round TCR CDR3 RT-PCR. Via MiXCR, TCRdb re-called the multiplex PCR reads, giving one row per CDR3 protein. The sample lists hundreds of thousands of distinct CDR3 sequences, around 19% occurring once. The CDR3 is 15 residues long. CDR1 is SGHAT and CDR2 is FQNNGV in the germline V gene. Study-level results: Ophthalmopathy was model-predicted a median around 6.7 months pre-onset. Within blood appeared most thyroid clonotypes that had expanded above 0.001.

This clonotype was observed a few times. What it binds is not known. One end of the junction does not line up with germline, which may come from a read error. Hyperthyroidism patients were newly diagnosed, had disease duration under 2 months, and were aged 18 to 65 years. The sequence was collected from a woman aged 50 to 60 with Graves' hyperthyroidism that later progressed to Graves' ophthalmopathy. Sequenced sample: blood. The chain combines TRBV11-2 with TRBJ2-2; 9 bases line up with TRBD2. The CDR3 nucleotides are TGTGCCAGCCGTACAGCGGGGGGAGGAACCGAGGAGCTGTTTTTT. Translating it yields CASRTAGGGTEELFF.